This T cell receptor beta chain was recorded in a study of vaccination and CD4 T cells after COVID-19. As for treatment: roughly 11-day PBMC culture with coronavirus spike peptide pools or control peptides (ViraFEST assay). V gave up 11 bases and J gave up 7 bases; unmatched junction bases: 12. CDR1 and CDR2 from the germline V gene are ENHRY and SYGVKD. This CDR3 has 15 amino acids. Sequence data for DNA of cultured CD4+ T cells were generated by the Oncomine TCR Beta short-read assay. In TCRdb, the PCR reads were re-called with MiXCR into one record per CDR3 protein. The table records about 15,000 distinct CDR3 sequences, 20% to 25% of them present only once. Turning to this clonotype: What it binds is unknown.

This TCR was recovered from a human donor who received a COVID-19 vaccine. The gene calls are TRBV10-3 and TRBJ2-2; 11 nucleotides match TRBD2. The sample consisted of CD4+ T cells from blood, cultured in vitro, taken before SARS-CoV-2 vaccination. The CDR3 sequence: CAARVAGGPVGELFF. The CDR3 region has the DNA TGTGCCGCCCGGGTAGCGGGGGGGCCCGTCGGGGAGCTGTTTTTT.